Given below is one T cell receptor beta chain in context. Its antigen is undetermined. The entry originates in a study of blood T cells in healthy people across ages. A second roughly 6 to 11 cycle PCR used barcoded and J-beta primers. TCRdb re-derived calls from the 5' RACE reads in MiXCR, one entry per CDR3 protein. The repertoire holds some 1.7 million distinct CDR3 sequences, approximately 30% seen once, with 6.5% to 8.5% in the top ten. With 6 bases clipped from V and 8 bases from J, the junction kept 10 bases outside the gene matches. The CDR3 loop spans 15 amino acids. The germline V gene has CDR1 LNHDA and CDR2 SQIVND (reference sequence). Donor samples were obtained from healthy Caucasian individuals from Russia, aged roughly 6 to 95. Study-level findings and limits: Higher naive T cell percentage went strongly together with higher TCR beta diversity. Both higher diversity and more naive CD4+ cells marked long-lived donors when set against aged donors. Roughly linear declines in TCR beta diversity per million T cells occurred with age.

The material sequenced was blood. The receptor comes from a woman in her twenties or thirties in good health. V and J are TRBV19 and TRBJ2-1, with 10 nucleotides matching TRBD2. CDR3 in DNA: TGTGCCAGTAGGAGACTAGCGGGCGGTAAAGATGAGCAGTTCTTC. The encoded protein is CASRRLAGGKDEQFF.